The 18 T cell receptor beta chains below were found in one sample sequenced in a study of blood T cell repertoires in COVID-19. Some clones are missing from TCRdb's copy, which holds only in-frame ones; the method was immunoSEQ multiplex PCR. The table includes fewer than 400,000 clones, roughly 91% detected once. Sequencing was performed on PBMCs or T cells enriched from blood (not recorded which). The receptor set was obtained from a woman aged 25 to 39 who had recovered from COVID-19.

V usage is TRBV13 and J usage is TRBJ1-2; D perhaps matches TRBD1 (5 bases). The CDR3 is made up of 13 amino acids. The germline V and J ends were trimmed by 4 bases and 6 bases, with 12 bases remaining between them. From germline, CDR1 is PRHDT and CDR2 FYEKMQ (reference sequence). CDR3 coding DNA: TGTGCCAGCAGCTATGGGCGGACAAATGGCTACACCTTC. It translates to CASSYGRTNGYTF. The whole variable domain, remainder taken from reference TRBV13 and TRBJ1-2, is AAGVIQSPRHLIKEKRETATLKCYPIPRHDTVYWYQQGPGQDPQFLISFYEKMQSDKGSIPDRFSAQQFSDYHSELNMSSLELGDSALYFCASSYGRTNGYTFGSGTRLTVV.

J is TRBJ2-5 and V is TRBV7-8; D uncertain. Deletions cut 1 base from V and 2 bases from J, with 11 bases between. The germline gives CDR1 SGHVS, CDR2 FQNEAQ. This CDR3 comprises 15 residues. In nucleotides, the CDR3 is TGTGCCAGCAGCTTAGAACCCGGTGCGCAAGAGACCCAGTACTTC. Protein: CASSLEPGAQETQYF.

The CDR3 region has the DNA TGTGCCACCAGCAGAGACCTGGGGACAGCCATGAACACTGAAGCTTTCTTT. This sequence encodes CATSRDLGTAMNTEAFF. The chain is built from TRBV15 and TRBJ1-1; 7 bases are a match to TRBD1. Germline values: CDR1 LNHNV, CDR2 YYDKDF (reference sequence). The length of the CDR3 is 17 residues. V lost 0 bases to trimming and J lost 0 bases; unmatched junction nucleotides: 7.

This chain uses TRBV3-1 (or the pseudogene TRBV3-2) with TRBJ1-3; 8 bases line up with TRBD1. The V gene end was trimmed by 4 bases and the J gene end by 8 bases; junction bases not matched to a gene: 7. The CDR3 runs to 14 residues. Germline V gene data show CDR1 as LGHDT and CDR2 as YNNKEL (reference sequence). CDR3 residues: CASSLGQGVHTIYF. The CDR3 coding sequence is TGTGCCAGCAGCCTTGGACAGGGTGTGCACACCATATATTTT.

The V call is TRBV11-3, the J call TRBJ2-1; 10 positions match TRBD2. The CDR3 length is 16 residues. J gave up 4 bases and V 1 base, and 4 bases lay outside the gene matches. From germline, CDR1 is SGHNT and CDR2 YENEEA. CDR3 coding DNA: TGTGCCAGCAGCTTAGGGCTAGCGGGAGCGTACAATGAGCAGTTCTTC. This gives the protein CASSLGLAGAYNEQFF.

The chain has TRBV4-1 and TRBJ2-7; 10 bases are a match to TRBD1. Per germline, CDR1 MGHRA and CDR2 YSYEKL. The CDR3 has 15 amino acids. J was trimmed by 3 bases and V by 3 bases; bases with no gene match: 5. This CDR3 reads CASSQGTGDLYEQYF. Written as DNA, the CDR3 is TGCGCCAGCAGCCAGGGGACAGGGGATCTCTACGAGCAGTACTTC.

V usage is TRBV28 and J usage is TRBJ2-7; 9 bases are shared with TRBD1. Germline lookup yields CDR1 MDHEN and CDR2 SYDVKM. There are 15 residues in the CDR3. J gave up 2 bases and V 6 bases, and 8 bases lay outside the gene matches. In nucleotides, the CDR3 is TGTGCCAGCAGCATTGACCGGGACAGGGCCTACGAGCAGTACTTC. It encodes CASSIDRDRAYEQYF.

The chain joins TRBV18 to TRBJ2-7; 9 bases are shared with TRBD1. Germline assignment: CDR1 KGHSH and CDR2 LQKENI. The trim removed 3 bases at V and 0 bases at J, leaving 6 bases unmatched. The CDR3 length is 16 residues. This CDR3 reads CASSPQTGGLSYEQYF. The CDR3 nucleotides read TGTGCCAGCTCACCCCAGACAGGGGGACTCTCCTACGAGCAGTACTTC.

This chain uses TRBV4-2 with TRBJ2-7; weak D call: TRBD2 (6 bases). This CDR3 is 15 amino acids long. Trimming cost V 0 bases and J 4 bases, with 13 bases left between them. Germline assignment: CDR1 LGHNA and CDR2 YNFKEQ. The CDR3 sequence: CASSQELSGSYEQYF. The CDR3 DNA reads as TGTGCCAGCAGCCAAGAGCTCTCCGGGAGTTACGAGCAGTACTTC.

This clone occurred once. One end of the junction does not line up with germline, which may come from a read error. The chain recombines TRBV5-8 with TRBJ2-6; weak D call: TRBD2 (5 bases). The CDR3 has 16 residues. The germline V gene has CDR1 SGHTS and CDR2 YDEGEE. CDR3 loop: CASSKGLASWANVLTF. CDR3 sequence (DNA): TGTGCCAGCAGCAAAGGACTCGCCTCTTGGGCCAACGTCCTGACTTTC.

About this clone: At one of its ends the junction is not consistent with the germline gene, which may arise from a read error. The chain joins TRBV5-5 to TRBJ1-4, with D tentatively TRBD1 (6 bases). CDR3 length equals 13 residues. Germline CDR1 and CDR2: SGHKS and YYEKEE (reference sequence). The DNA for the CDR3 is TGTGCCAGCAGCTTATTCAGAAGGGGGTTTTTAGTTTTT. Protein: CASSLFRRGFLVF.

This clone has a handful of counts. V and J are TRBV18 and TRBJ1-2; 7 bases map to TRBD1. The CDR3 contains 16 residues. J gave up 4 bases and V 5 bases, and 13 bases lay outside the gene matches. Germline loops: CDR1 KGHSH, CDR2 LQKENI. As DNA, the CDR3 is TGTGCCAGCTCATCGAGACAGGGCCCTGACTCCTATGGCTACACCTTC. This translates into CASSSRQGPDSYGYTF.

The V call is TRBV9, the J call TRBJ2-2; 11 nucleotides agree with TRBD1. This CDR3 is built from 20 residues. The trim removed 4 bases at V and 0 bases at J, leaving 14 bases unmatched. Germline CDR1 and CDR2: SGDLS and YYNGEE. The CDR3 nucleotides read TGTGCCAGCAGCACTCCCCCGTGGGACAGGGGGTTCCCGAACACCGGGGAGCTGTTTTTT. The encoded protein is CASSTPPWDRGFPNTGELFF. The full variable domain, its missing parts supplied by reference TRBV9 and TRBJ2-2, is DSGVTQTPKHLITATGQRVTLRCSPRSGDLSVYWYQQSLDQGLQFLIQYYNGEERAKGNILERFSAQQFPDLHSELNLSSLELGDSALYFCASSTPPWDRGFPNTGELFFGEGSRLTVL.

V is TRBV12-5 and J is TRBJ2-1; tentatively, D is TRBD1 (6 bases). Between the trimmed V and J ends, which lost 7 bases and 1 base, there was a span of 20 bases. Germline CDR1 and CDR2: LGHNT and FRNRAP. The length of the CDR3 is 17 residues. CDR3 sequence (DNA): TGTGCTAGTGATTTCCCGGGACAACTACTTTCCTACAATGAGCAGTTCTTC. This gives the protein CASDFPGQLLSYNEQFF.

V and J are TRBV11-3 and TRBJ1-3; D might be TRBD1 (6 bases). V was trimmed by 5 bases and J by 4 bases, leaving 9 bases between them. The CDR3 is 13 residues long. Germline lookup yields CDR1 SGHNT and CDR2 YENEEA. The CDR3 protein is CASSPDRGNTIYF. The CDR3 DNA is TGTGCCAGCAGCCCAGACAGGGGAAACACCATATATTTT. The full variable domain, rest sourced from reference TRBV11-3 and TRBJ1-3, is EAGVVQSPRYKIIEKKQPVAFWCNPISGHNTLYWYLQNLGQGPELLIRYENEEAVDDSQLPKDRFSAERLKGVDSTLKIQPAELGDSAVYLCASSPDRGNTIYFGEGSWLTVV.

V gene TRBV28 combines with J gene TRBJ2-1; 8 bases fit TRBD2. CDR3 length: 15 amino acids. V shed 3 bases and J 2 bases; nucleotides not matched to a gene: 3. Germline V gene data show CDR1 as MDHEN and CDR2 as SYDVKM. This chain's CDR3 is CASSFSGSPYNEQFF. CDR3 sequence (DNA): TGTGCCAGCAGTTTCAGCGGGAGTCCCTACAATGAGCAGTTCTTC. Full variable domain (remainder filled in from reference TRBV28 and TRBJ2-1): DVKVTQSSRYLVKRTGEKVFLECVQDMDHENMFWYRQDPGLGLRLIYFSYDVKMKEKGDIPEGYSVSREKKERFSLILESASTNQTSMYLCASSFSGSPYNEQFFGPGTRLTVL.

The count of this clone is one. This chain joins TRBV27 and TRBJ2-1; weak D call: TRBD1 (6 bases). Germline loops: CDR1 MNHEY, CDR2 SMNVEV (reference sequence). CDR3 length: 12 amino acids. V lost 6 bases, J lost 9 bases, and 12 bases lay in between. CDR3 in amino acids: CASSTTGLEQFF. The CDR3 nucleotides read TGTGCCAGCAGCACGACAGGACTTGAGCAGTTCTTC.

The rearrangement links TRBV24-1 to TRBJ2-4, with D perhaps matching TRBD2 (6 bases). The CDR3 sequence is 16 residues long. Trimming removed 4 bases at V and 3 bases at J, with 15 bases between. Germline V gene data show CDR1 as KGHDR and CDR2 as SFDVKD. This chain's CDR3 is CATSDSSPGSKNIQYF. In nucleotides, the CDR3 is TGTGCCACCAGTGACTCAAGTCCCGGGAGCAAAAACATTCAGTACTTC.